Each of the 24 T cell receptor beta chains below was sequenced from the same sample in a study of blood T cell repertoires in COVID-19. Clones were read by immunoSEQ multiplex PCR, and TCRdb kept only the in-frame ones, dropping some. The data hold about 49,000 clones, with about four fifths observed a single time. The specimen was peripheral blood. The origin of the receptors is a woman aged 55-69 years with acute or convalescent COVID-19.

The chain carries TRBV5-5 and TRBJ2-7; 8 nucleotides line up with TRBD2. Germline values: CDR1 SGHKS, CDR2 YYEKEE (reference sequence). The junction had 7 bases not matched to a gene; V was cut back by 4 bases and J by 4 bases. This CDR3 region has 14 residues. CDR3 sequence reads: CASSPSGLVYEQYF. The CDR3 DNA is TGTGCCAGCAGCCCGTCGGGACTAGTGTACGAGCAGTACTTC.

The chain joins TRBV12-3 or TRBV12-4 to TRBJ1-1; D gene ambiguous. CDR3 length: 13 residues. Trimming pared 6 bases from V and 3 bases from J, leaving 11 bases between. The CDR3 nucleotides read TGTGCCAGCAGGAGGGAGGCGGACACTGAAGCTTTCTTT. Translating it yields CASRREADTEAFF.

The chain has TRBV6-1 and TRBJ2-7; TRBD1 might be the D (5 bases). CDR1 and CDR2 from the germline V gene are MNHNS and SASEGT. V was clipped by 2 bases and J by 0 bases, with 11 bases between them. The CDR3 runs to 15 residues. In DNA form, the CDR3 reads TGTGCCAGCAGTGAATGGGGCGATCCCTCCTACGAGCAGTACTTC. This encodes CASSEWGDPSYEQYF.

This clone showed up just once. The chain links TRBV9 to TRBJ2-1, with no clear D. V was pared by 3 bases and J by 7 bases, with 17 bases between. This CDR3 region has 15 residues. Germline V gives CDR1 SGDLS, CDR2 YYNGEE. CDR3 residues: CASSAISMAQNEQFF. The CDR3 DNA is TGTGCCAGCAGCGCGATTAGCATGGCCCAAAATGAGCAGTTCTTC.

The genes are TRBV27 and TRBJ2-3; 12 bases match TRBD2. The CDR3 loop spans 14 amino acids. CDR1 is MNHEY and CDR2 is SMNVEV in the germline V gene (reference sequence). The junction had 4 bases not matched to a gene; V was cut back by 5 bases and J by 7 bases. The CDR3 loop is CASSPRTSGNTQYF. CDR3 bases: TGTGCCAGCAGTCCTCGGACTAGCGGGAATACGCAGTATTTT.

The V gene is TRBV15, the J gene TRBJ2-5, with 7 bases matching TRBD2. V gave up 1 base and J gave up 1 base; unmatched junction bases: 3. The CDR3 has 15 residues. The germline V gene encodes CDR1 LNHNV and CDR2 YYDKDF (reference sequence). CDR3 amino acids: CATSRGASGQETQYF. CDR3 nucleotide sequence: TGTGCCACCAGCAGAGGGGCTAGCGGCCAAGAGACCCAGTACTTC.

The chain has TRBV9 and TRBJ1-2, with 8 bases that match TRBD1. Germline V CDR1 and CDR2: SGDLS, YYNGEE. V was pared by 0 bases and J by 2 bases, with 3 bases of the junction left unmatched. There are 15 residues in the CDR3. The CDR3 sequence: CASSVVTGANYGYTF. In DNA, the CDR3 is TGTGCCAGCAGCGTAGTGACAGGGGCGAACTATGGCTACACCTTC.

J is TRBJ2-3 and V is TRBV7-2; weak D call: TRBD2 (6 bases). The CDR3 consists of 15 residues. In germline, CDR1 is SGHTA, CDR2 FQGNSA. Trimming removed 0 bases from V and 4 bases from J, with 11 bases in between. CDR3 loop: CASSLAAGRSDTQYF. The CDR3, as DNA: TGTGCCAGCAGCTTAGCCGCCGGGAGATCAGATACGCAGTATTTT.

This clone has just a few counts. The rearrangement uses TRBV24-1 and TRBJ2-7; D may be TRBD1 (6 bases). V lost 2 bases and J lost 3, with 13 bases in between. The germline V gene encodes CDR1 KGHDR and CDR2 SFDVKD. The CDR3 is 15 residues long. The CDR3 sequence: CATSDSTGSYYEQYF. In DNA form, the CDR3 reads TGTGCCACCAGTGATTCTACAGGGAGCTACTACGAGCAGTACTTC.

The rearrangement links TRBV5-8 to TRBJ2-7, with D possibly being TRBD1 (6 bases). The V gene lost 1 base and the J gene lost 2 bases, with 7 bases spanning the gap. The CDR3 covers 13 residues. Germline V gene sequence: CDR1 SGHTS, CDR2 YDEGEE. The CDR3 region is CASSLTGPYEQYF. CDR3 DNA: TGTGCCAGCAGCTTGACAGGGCCCTACGAGCAGTACTTC.

This chain connects TRBV7-2 to TRBJ2-4; TRBD1 matches at 11 bases. V was pared by 3 bases and J by 7 bases, with 8 bases of the junction left unmatched. The CDR3 has 16 residues. Germline CDR1 reads SGHTA; CDR2 reads FQGNSA. The CDR3 DNA is TGTGCCAGCAGCTTGGCTGGGGACAGGGGGTTGAACATTCAGTACTTC. Translation gives CASSLAGDRGLNIQYF.

V is TRBV28 and J is TRBJ2-7; D may be TRBD2 (7 bases). From germline, CDR1 is MDHEN and CDR2 SYDVKM. This CDR3 has 18 residues. Trimming stripped 3 bases from V and 1 base from J, with 22 bases between. The chain's CDR3 is CASSFFGGGALTSYEQYF. The CDR3, as DNA: TGTGCCAGCAGTTTTTTTGGTGGGGGGGCCCTCACTTCCTACGAGCAGTACTTC.

This rearrangement joins TRBV30 to TRBJ1-2; possibly TRBD1 for D (6 bases). CDR3 length: 12 amino acids. In germline, CDR1 is GTSNPN, CDR2 SVGIG (reference sequence). The germline V and J ends were trimmed by 7 bases and 2 bases, with 11 bases remaining between them. Written as DNA, the CDR3 is TGTGCCTCACACAGGGAGAACTATGGCTACACCTTC. Translation: CASHRENYGYTF.

The V and J genes are TRBV7-9 and TRBJ1-5, with 11 positions matching TRBD1. CDR3 length equals 17 residues. CDR1 is SEHNR and CDR2 is FQNEAQ in the germline V gene (reference sequence). V shed 5 bases and J 1 base; nucleotides not matched to a gene: 7. The CDR3 DNA follows: TGTGCCAGCAGCGCGGGACAGGGGGGATGGAGCAATCAGCCCCAGCATTTT. Residues: CASSAGQGGWSNQPQHF. Full variable domain (missing parts from reference TRBV7-9 and TRBJ1-5): DTGVSQNPRHKITKRGQNVTFRCDPISEHNRLYWYRQTLGQGPEFLTYFQNEAQLEKSRLLSDRFSAERPKGSFSTLEIQRTEQGDSAMYLCASSAGQGGWSNQPQHFGDGTRLSIL.

A few counts support this clone. V is TRBV5-1 and J is TRBJ2-3, with D possibly TRBD2 on 6 matching bases. The V gene lost 0 bases and the J gene lost 4 bases, with 12 bases spanning the gap. The V gene's germline CDR1 is SGHRS and CDR2 YFSETQ. The CDR3 sequence is 15 residues long. CDR3 DNA: TGCGCCAGCAGCTTGGACGGGAGTGGGGCAGATACGCAGTATTTT. Residues: CASSLDGSGADTQYF.

This clone came up a few times. J is TRBJ2-7 and V is TRBV20-1; TRBD2 is a possible D gene (7 bases). Trimming stripped 4 bases from V and 6 bases from J, with 10 bases between. The length of the CDR3 is 11 residues. Germline V lookup: CDR1 DFQATT, CDR2 SNEGSKA (reference sequence). The CDR3 protein is CSAKGEGEQYF. CDR3 DNA: TGCAGTGCTAAGGGGGAGGGCGAGCAGTACTTC.

The V call is TRBV7-6, the J call TRBJ2-7; no reliable D call. Germline CDR1 SGHVS, CDR2 FNYEAQ. The CDR3 contains 15 residues. Trimming took off 5 bases at V and 0 bases at J, with 14 bases between the two ends. The CDR3 region is CASSPDGRSSYEQYF. CDR3 nucleotide sequence: TGTGCCAGCAGCCCCGACGGAAGGAGCTCCTACGAGCAGTACTTC. Using reference TRBV7-6 and TRBJ2-7 for the parts outside the CDR3, the full variable domain is GAGVSQSPRYKVTKRGQDVALRCDPISGHVSLYWYRQALGQGPEFLTYFNYEAQQDKSGLPNDRFSAERPEGSISTLTIQRTEQRDSAMYRCASSPDGRSSYEQYFGPGTRLTVT.

In DNA, the CDR3 is TGTGCCAGCAGCCCCCACTCTAGCGGGAGGGGGGAGCAGTTCTTC. This codes for CASSPHSSGRGEQFF. This chain links TRBV7-9 with TRBJ2-1; TRBD2 agrees at 12 bases. The CDR3 sequence is 15 residues long. Per the germline V gene, CDR1 is SEHNR and CDR2 is FQNEAQ (reference sequence). With V trimmed by 5 bases and J by 10 bases, 9 bases remained unmatched.

J is TRBJ1-2 and V is TRBV19; 8 bases are shared with TRBD1. The CDR3 loop spans 18 amino acids. Germline V CDR1 and CDR2: LNHDA, SQIVND (reference sequence). J gave up 4 bases and V 2 bases, and 15 bases lay outside the gene matches. The CDR3 region is CASSIFFRGRGRAYGYTF. For the CDR3, the DNA is TGTGCCAGTAGTATATTTTTTCGGGGCAGGGGGCGCGCCTATGGCTACACCTTC.

V gene TRBV30 combines with J gene TRBJ1-2; TRBD1 is a possible D gene (5 bases). V lost 5 bases and J lost 5, with 15 bases in between. The CDR3 is 13 amino acids. Germline CDR1 reads GTSNPN; CDR2 reads SVGIG (reference sequence). CDR3 in DNA: TGTGCCTGGGGGACGACAGAAACTTATGGCTACACCTTC. Its protein product is CAWGTTETYGYTF.

This clone appeared a single time. The chain is built from TRBV20-1 and TRBJ1-2; D ambiguous. The length of the CDR3 is 11 residues. Germline V gene data show CDR1 as DFQATT and CDR2 as SNEGSKA (reference sequence). CDR3 protein: CSSSDNYGYTF. CDR3 coding DNA: TGCAGCTCCTCAGATAACTATGGCTACACCTTC.

The chain links TRBV11-3 to TRBJ2-3, with 9 positions matching TRBD1. V shed 2 bases, J shed 0 bases, and the junction held 9 bases outside the gene matches. The germline V gene has CDR1 SGHNT and CDR2 YENEEA. The CDR3 sequence is 18 residues long. CDR3 protein: CASSLTSPGQGSTDTQYF. CDR3 DNA sequence: TGTGCCAGCAGCTTAACTTCCCCCGGACAGGGGAGCACAGATACGCAGTATTTT.

V gene TRBV19 combines with J gene TRBJ1-4; D is possibly TRBD1 (6 bases). V was clipped by 5 bases and J by 4 bases, with 11 bases between them. Germline V CDR1 and CDR2: LNHDA, SQIVND (reference sequence). The CDR3 extends over 14 amino acids. As DNA, the CDR3 is TGTGCCAGTAGTCGTGGACAGAATAATGAAAAACTGTTTTTT. Its translation is CASSRGQNNEKLFF.

V is TRBV20-1 and J is TRBJ2-3, with a weak D call TRBD2 (5 bases). Germline CDR1 reads DFQATT; CDR2 reads SNEGSKA (reference sequence). This CDR3 is 10 amino acids long. The CDR3 sequence is CSGVPYAQYF. CDR3 coding DNA: TGCAGCGGGGTCCCCTACGCCCAGTATTTT.